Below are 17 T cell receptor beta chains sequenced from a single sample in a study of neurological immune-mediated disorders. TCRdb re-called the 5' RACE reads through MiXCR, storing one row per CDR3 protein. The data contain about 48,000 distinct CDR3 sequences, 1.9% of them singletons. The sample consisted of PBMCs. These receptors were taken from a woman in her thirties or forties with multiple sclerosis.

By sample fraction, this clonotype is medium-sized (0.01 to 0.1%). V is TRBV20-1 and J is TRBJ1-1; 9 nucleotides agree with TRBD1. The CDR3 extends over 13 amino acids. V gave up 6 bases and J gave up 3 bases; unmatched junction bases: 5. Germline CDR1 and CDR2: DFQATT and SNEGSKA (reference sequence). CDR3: CSALTGGYTEAFF. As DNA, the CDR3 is TGCAGTGCGCTTACAGGGGGCTACACTGAAGCTTTCTTT.

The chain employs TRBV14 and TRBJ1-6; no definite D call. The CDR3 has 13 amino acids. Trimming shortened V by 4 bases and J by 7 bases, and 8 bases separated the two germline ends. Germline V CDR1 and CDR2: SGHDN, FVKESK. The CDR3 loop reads CASSPTRNSPLHF. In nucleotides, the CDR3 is TGTGCCAGCAGCCCCACAAGAAATTCACCCCTCCACTTT.

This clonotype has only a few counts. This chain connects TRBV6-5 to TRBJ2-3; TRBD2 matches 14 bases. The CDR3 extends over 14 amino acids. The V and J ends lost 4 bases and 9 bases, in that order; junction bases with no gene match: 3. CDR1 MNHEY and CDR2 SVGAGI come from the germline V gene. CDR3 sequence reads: CASSSTSGGATQYF. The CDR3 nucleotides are TGTGCCAGCAGTTCGACTAGCGGGGGGGCAACGCAGTATTTT.

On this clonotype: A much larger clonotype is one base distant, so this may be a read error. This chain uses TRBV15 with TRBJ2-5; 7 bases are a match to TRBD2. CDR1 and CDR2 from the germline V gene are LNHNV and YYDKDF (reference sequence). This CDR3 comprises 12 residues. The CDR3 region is CANSRGRGTQYF. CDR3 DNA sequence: TGTGCCAACAGCAGAGGGAGGGGGACCCAGTACTTC.

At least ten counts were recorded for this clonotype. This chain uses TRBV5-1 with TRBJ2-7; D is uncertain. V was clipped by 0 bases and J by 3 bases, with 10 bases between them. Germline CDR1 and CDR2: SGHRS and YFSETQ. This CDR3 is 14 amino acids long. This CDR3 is CASSLERVGYEQYF. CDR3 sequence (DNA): TGCGCCAGCAGCTTGGAACGAGTGGGCTACGAGCAGTACTTC.

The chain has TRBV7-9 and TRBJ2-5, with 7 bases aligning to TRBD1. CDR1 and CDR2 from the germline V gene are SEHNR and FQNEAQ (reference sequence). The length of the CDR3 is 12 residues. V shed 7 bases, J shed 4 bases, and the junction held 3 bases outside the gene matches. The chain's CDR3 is CASTRGRETQYF. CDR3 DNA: TGTGCCAGCACTAGGGGGCGAGAGACCCAGTACTTC.

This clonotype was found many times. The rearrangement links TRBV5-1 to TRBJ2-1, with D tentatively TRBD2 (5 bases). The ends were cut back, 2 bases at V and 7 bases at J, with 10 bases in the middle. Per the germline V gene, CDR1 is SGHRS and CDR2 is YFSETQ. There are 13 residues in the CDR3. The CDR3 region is CASSLSSLNEQFF. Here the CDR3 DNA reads TGCGCCAGCAGCTTATCTAGCCTGAATGAGCAGTTCTTC.

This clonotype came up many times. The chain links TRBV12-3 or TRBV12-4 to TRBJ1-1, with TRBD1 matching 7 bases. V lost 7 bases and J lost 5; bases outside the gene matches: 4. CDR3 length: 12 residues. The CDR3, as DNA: TGTGCCAGCATCAAGGGGGCGACTGAAGCTTTCTTT. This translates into CASIKGATEAFF.

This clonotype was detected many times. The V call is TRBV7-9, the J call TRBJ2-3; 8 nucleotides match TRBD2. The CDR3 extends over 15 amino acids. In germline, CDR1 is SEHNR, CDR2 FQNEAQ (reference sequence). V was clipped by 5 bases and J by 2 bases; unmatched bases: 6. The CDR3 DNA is TGTGCCAGCAGCCGAGCCGGGGGGGACACAGATACGCAGTATTTT. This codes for CASSRAGGDTDTQYF. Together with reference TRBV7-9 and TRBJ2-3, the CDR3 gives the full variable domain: DTGVSQNPRHKITKRGQNVTFRCDPISEHNRLYWYRQTLGQGPEFLTYFQNEAQLEKSRLLSDRFSAERPKGSFSTLEIQRTEQGDSAMYLCASSRAGGDTDTQYFGPGTRLTVL.

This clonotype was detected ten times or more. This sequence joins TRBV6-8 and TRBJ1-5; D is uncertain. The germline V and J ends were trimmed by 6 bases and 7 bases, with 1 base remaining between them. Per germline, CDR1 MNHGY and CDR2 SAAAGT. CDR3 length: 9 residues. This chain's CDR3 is CASRQPQHF. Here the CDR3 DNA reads TGTGCCAGCAGACAGCCCCAGCATTTT.

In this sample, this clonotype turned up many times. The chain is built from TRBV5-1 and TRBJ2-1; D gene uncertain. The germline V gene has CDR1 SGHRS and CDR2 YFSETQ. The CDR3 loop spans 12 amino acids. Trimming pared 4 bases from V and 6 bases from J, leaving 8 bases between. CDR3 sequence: CASSREGNEQFF. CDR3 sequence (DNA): TGCGCCAGCAGCAGAGAAGGCAATGAGCAGTTCTTC.

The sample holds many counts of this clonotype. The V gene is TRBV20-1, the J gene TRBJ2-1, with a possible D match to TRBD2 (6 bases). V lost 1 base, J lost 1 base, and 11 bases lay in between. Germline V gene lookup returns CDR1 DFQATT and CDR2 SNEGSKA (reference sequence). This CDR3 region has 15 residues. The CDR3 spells CSARGGGESYNEQFF. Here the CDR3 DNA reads TGCAGTGCTAGAGGAGGCGGGGAGTCCTACAATGAGCAGTTCTTC.

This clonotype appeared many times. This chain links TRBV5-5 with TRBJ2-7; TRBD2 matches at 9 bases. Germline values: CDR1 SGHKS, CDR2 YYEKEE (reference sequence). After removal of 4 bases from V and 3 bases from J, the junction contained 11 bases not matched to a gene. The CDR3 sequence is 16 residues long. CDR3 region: CASSPDSSGVGYEQYF. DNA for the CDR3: TGTGCCAGCAGCCCGGATTCTAGCGGGGTCGGCTACGAGCAGTACTTC.

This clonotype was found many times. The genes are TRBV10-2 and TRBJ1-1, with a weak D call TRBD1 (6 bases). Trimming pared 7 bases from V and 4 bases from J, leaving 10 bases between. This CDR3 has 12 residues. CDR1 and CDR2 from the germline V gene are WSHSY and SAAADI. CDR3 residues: CASTQGSTEAFF. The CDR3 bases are TGCGCCAGCACCCAGGGGAGCACTGAAGCTTTCTTT.

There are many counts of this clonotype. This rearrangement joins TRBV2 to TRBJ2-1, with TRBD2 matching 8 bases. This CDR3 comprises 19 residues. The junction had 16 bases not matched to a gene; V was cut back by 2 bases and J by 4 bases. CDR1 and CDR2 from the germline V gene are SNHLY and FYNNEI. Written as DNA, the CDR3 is TGTGCCAGCAGTGAAAATGGACATAAAGCGGGGGCCCTATACAATGAGCAGTTCTTC. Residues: CASSENGHKAGALYNEQFF. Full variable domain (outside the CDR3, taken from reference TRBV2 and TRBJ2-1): EPEVTQTPSHQVTQMGQEVILRCVPISNHLYFYWYRQILGQKVEFLVSFYNNEISEKSEIFDDQFSVERPDGSNFTLKIRSTKLEDSAMYFCASSENGHKAGALYNEQFFGPGTRLTVL.

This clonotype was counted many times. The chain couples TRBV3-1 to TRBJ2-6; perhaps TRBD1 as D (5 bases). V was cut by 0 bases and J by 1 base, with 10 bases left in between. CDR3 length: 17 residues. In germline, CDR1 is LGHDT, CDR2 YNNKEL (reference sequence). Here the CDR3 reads CASSQDLQASGANVLTF. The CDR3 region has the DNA TGTGCCAGCAGCCAAGACCTACAGGCGTCTGGGGCCAACGTCCTGACTTTC.

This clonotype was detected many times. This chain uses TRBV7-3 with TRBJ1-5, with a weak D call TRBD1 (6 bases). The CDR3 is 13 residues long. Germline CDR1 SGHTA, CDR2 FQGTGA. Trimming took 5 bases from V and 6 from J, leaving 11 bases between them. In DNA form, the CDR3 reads TGTGCCAGCAGCCTTAAAGGGGGTCAGCCCCAGCATTTT. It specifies CASSLKGGQPQHF.